The clone carrying this T cell receptor (beta chain) has a count of ten or more. This sample is drawn from a study of T-cell memory formation after mild COVID-19. About the study: TCR clusters largely stayed donor specific.

Germline V gene lookup returns CDR1 MNHEY and CDR2 SVGEGT. Trimming removed 8 bases from V and 7 bases from J; junction bases left unmatched: 6. The CDR3 sequence is 13 residues long. TCRdb re-called the 5' RACE reads with MiXCR, one entry per CDR3 protein. Of 560,000 or so distinct CDR3 sequences listed, around 15% are singletons. The rearrangement joins TRBV6-2 or TRBV6-3 to TRBJ2-1, with 9 bases matching TRBD2. The clonotype was recovered from an adult woman who had mild COVID-19 (a few samples of this study predate the infection). Cell type and time point are not known. The specimen sequenced was PBMCs or a T cell subset sorted from them (not recorded which). CDR3 residues: CASSPAGGNEQFF. DNA for the CDR3: TGTGCCAGCTCCCCTGCGGGAGGGAATGAGCAGTTCTTC.